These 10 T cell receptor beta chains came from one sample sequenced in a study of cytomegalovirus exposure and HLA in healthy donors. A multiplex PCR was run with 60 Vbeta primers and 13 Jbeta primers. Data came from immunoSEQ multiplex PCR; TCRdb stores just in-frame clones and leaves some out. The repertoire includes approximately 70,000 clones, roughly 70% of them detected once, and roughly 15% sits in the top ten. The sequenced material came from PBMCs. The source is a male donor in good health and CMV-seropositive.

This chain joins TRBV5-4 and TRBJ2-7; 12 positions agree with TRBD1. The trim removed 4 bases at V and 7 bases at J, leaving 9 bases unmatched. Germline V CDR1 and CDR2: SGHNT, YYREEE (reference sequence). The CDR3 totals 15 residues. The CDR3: CASSLPGQGAPEQYF. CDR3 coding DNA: TGTGCCAGCAGCCTTCCGGGACAGGGGGCGCCTGAGCAGTACTTC.

CDR3 sequence reads: CASSSHRGPGANVLTF. DNA for the CDR3: TGTGCCAGCAGCTCTCACAGGGGGCCCGGGGCCAACGTCCTGACTTTC. The V gene is TRBV11-1, the J gene TRBJ2-6; 9 positions match TRBD1. The J segment lost 4 bases and the V segment lost 4 bases, leaving 5 bases of the junction unmatched. Per the germline V gene, CDR1 is SGHAT and CDR2 is FQDESV (reference sequence). This CDR3 contains 16 residues.

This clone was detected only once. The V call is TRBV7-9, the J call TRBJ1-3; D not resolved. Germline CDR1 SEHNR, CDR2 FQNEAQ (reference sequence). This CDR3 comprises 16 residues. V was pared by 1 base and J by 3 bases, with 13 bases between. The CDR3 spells CASSLGADWIGNTIYF. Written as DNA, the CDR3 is TGTGCCAGCAGCTTAGGAGCGGACTGGATTGGAAACACCATATATTTT.

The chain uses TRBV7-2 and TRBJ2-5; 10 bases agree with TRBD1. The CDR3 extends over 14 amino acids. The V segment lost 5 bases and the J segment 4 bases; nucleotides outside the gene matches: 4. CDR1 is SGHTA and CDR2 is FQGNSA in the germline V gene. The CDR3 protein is CASSPRDRGETQYF. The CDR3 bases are TGTGCCAGCAGCCCCCGGGACAGGGGAGAGACCCAGTACTTC.

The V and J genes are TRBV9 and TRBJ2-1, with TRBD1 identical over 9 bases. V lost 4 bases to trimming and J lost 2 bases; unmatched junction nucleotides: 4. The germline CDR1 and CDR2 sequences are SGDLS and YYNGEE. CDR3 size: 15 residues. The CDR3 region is CASSMTGGTYNEQFF. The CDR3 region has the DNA TGTGCCAGCAGCATGACAGGGGGAACCTACAATGAGCAGTTCTTC.

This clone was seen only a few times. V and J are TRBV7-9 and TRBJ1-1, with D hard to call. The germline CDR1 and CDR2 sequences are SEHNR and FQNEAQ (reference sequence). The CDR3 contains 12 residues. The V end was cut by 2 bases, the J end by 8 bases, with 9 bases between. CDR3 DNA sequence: TGTGCCAGCAGCTTATCGGGAAGAGAAGCTTTCTTT. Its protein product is CASSLSGREAFF.

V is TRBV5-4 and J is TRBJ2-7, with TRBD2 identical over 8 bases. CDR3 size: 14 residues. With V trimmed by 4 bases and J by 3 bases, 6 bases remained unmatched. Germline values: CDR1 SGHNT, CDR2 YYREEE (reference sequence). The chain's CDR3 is CASSPGTRDYEQYF. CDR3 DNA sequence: TGTGCCAGCAGCCCCGGGACTAGAGACTACGAGCAGTACTTC.

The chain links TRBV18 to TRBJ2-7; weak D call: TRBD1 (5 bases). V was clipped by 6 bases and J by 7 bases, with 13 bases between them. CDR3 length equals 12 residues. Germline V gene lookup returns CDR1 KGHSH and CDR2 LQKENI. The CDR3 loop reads CASSPDSGEQYF. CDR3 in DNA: TGTGCCAGCTCGCCCGACAGTGGAGAGCAGTACTTC.

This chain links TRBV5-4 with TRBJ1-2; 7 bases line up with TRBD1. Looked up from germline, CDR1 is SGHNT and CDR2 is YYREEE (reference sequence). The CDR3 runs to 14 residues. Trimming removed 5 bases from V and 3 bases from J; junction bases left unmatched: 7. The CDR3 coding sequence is TGTGCCAGCAGTCGGAGACAGGGAGACTATGGCTACACCTTC. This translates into CASSRRQGDYGYTF.

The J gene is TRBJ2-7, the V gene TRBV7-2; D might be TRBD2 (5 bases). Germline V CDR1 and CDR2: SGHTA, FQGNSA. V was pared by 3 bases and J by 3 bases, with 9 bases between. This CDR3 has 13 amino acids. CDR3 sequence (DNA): TGTGCCAGCAGCTTGGGAGACTACTACGAGCAGTACTTC. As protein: CASSLGDYYEQYF.